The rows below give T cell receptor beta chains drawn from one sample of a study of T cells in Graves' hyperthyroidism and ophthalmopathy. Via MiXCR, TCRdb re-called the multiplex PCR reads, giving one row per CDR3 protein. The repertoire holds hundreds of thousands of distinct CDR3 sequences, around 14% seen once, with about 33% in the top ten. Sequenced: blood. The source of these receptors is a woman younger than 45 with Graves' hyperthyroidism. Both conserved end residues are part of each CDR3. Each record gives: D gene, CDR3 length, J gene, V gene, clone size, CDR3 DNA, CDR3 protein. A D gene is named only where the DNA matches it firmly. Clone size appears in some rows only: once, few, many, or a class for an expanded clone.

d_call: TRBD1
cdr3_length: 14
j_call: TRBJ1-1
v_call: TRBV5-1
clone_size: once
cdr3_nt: TGCGCCAGCCAAAACAGGGGTTTGGGAACTGAAGCTTTCTTT
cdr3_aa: CASQNRGLGTEAFF

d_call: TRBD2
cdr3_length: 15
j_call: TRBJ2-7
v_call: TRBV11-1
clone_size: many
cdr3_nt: TGTGCCAGCAGCTTAGGTAGCGGGACCTCCTACGAGCAGTACTTC
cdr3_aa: CASSLGSGTSYEQYF

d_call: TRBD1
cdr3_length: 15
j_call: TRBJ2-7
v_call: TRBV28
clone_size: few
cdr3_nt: TGTGCCAGCAGTTTCCGACAGGGCGGGCTATACGAGCAGTACTTC
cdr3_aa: CASSFRQGGLYEQYF

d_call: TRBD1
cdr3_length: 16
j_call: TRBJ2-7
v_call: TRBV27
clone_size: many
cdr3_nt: TGTGCCAGCAGTTTATCGAGGGGGACAGGTTCCTACGAGCAGTACTTC
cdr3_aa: CASSLSRGTGSYEQYF

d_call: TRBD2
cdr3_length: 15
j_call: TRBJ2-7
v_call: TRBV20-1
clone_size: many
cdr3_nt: TGCAGTGCTAGAGGGTCAAGCGGGAGGTCCTACGAGCAGTACTTC
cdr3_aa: CSARGSSGRSYEQYF

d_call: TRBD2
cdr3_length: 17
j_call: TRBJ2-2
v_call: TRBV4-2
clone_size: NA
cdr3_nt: TGTGCCAGCAGCCCCCACGGGCTAGCGGGAGGGTACCGGGAGCTGTTTTTT
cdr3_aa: CASSPHGLAGGYRELFF

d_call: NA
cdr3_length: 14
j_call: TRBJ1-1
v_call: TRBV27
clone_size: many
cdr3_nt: TGTGCCAGCAGTTTATCGAGAATGAACACTGAAGCTTTCTTT
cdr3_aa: CASSLSRMNTEAFF

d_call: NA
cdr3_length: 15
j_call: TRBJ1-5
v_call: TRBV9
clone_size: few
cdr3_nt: TGTGCCAGCAGCGCCGGAGGACTAAGCAATCAGCCCCAGCATTTT
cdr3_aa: CASSAGGLSNQPQHF

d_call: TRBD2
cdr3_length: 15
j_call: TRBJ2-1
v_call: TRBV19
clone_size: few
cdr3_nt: TGTGCCAGTAGTATAAGCGGGAGGGCCTTAAATGAGCAGTTCTTC
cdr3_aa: CASSISGRALNEQFF

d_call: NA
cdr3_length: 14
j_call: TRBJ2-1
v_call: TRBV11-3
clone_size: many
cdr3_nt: TGTGCCAGCAGCTTAGTACCCGATGACAATGAGCAGTTCTTC
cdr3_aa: CASSLVPDDNEQFF

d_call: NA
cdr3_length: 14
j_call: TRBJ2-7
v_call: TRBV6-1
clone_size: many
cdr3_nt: TGTGCCAGCAGTCGGGGCAGGGGAACCCACGAGCAGTACTTC
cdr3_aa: CASSRGRGTHEQYF

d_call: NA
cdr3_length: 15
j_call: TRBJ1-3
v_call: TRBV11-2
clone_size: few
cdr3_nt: TGTGCCAGCAGCTCAGGCATTTCGGTTGGAAACACCATATATTTT
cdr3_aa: CASSSGISVGNTIYF

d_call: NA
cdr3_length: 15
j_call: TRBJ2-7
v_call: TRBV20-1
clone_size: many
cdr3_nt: TGCAGTGCTAGGGCCGGGACAAGGACCCCCTACGAGCAGTACTTC
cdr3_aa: CSARAGTRTPYEQYF

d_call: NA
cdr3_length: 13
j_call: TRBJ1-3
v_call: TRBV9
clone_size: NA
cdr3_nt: TGTGCCAGCAGCGTAGGGCTGGAAAACACCATATATTTT
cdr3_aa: CASSVGLENTIYF

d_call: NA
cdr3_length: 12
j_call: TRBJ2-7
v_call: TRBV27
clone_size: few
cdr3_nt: TGTGCCAGCAGTCCCGGTCCCTTAGGGCAGTACTTC
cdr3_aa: CASSPGPLGQYF

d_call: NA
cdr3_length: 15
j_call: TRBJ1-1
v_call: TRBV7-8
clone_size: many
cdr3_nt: TGTGCCAGCAGCTTAGGCGTGGGGGTTGTTTCTGAAGCTTTCTTT
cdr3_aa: CASSLGVGVVSEAFF

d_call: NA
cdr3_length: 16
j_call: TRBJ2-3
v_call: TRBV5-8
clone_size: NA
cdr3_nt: TGTGCCAGCAGCTTGGTTGGCGCCCAGGGCCATTATACGCAGTATTTT
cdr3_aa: CASSLVGAQGHYTQYF

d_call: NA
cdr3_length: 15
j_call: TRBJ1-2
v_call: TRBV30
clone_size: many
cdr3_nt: TGTGCCTGGAGTGTAAATTCAGGGGATGGTTATGGCTACACCTTC
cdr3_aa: CAWSVNSGDGYGYTF

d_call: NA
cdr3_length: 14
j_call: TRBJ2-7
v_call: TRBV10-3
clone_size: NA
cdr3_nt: TGTGCCATCAGTGTCAACCCGGGACTCTACGAGCAGTACTTC
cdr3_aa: CAISVNPGLYEQYF

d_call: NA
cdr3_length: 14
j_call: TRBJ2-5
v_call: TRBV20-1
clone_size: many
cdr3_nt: TGCAGTGCACACTTCAGTCTGGTTTTTGAGACCCAGTACTTC
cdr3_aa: CSAHFSLVFETQYF

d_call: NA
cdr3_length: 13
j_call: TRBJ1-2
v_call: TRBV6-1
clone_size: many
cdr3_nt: TGTGCCAGCAGTGAAAGACCTAACTATGGCTACACCTTC
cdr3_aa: CASSERPNYGYTF

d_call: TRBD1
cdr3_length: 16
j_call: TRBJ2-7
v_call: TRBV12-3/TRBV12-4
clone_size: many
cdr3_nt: TGTGCCAGCAGTTTAGCGCGTAGGACAGGGGCCTACGAGCAGTACTTC
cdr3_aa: CASSLARRTGAYEQYF

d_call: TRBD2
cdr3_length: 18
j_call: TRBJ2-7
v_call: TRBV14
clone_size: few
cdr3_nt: TGTGCCAGCAGCCACCCCGGGACTAGCGGGAGGGCCGGCAACGAGCAGTACTTC
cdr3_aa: CASSHPGTSGRAGNEQYF

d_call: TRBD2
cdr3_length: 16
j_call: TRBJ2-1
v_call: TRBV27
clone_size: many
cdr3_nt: TGTGCCAGCAGTTTATCGGCTAGCGGGATAGTCAATGAGCAGTTCTTC
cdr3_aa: CASSLSASGIVNEQFF

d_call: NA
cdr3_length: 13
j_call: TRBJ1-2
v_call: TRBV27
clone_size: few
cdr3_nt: TGTGCCAGCAGTTTATCTTCGTTTTATGGCTACACCTTC
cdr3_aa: CASSLSSFYGYTF

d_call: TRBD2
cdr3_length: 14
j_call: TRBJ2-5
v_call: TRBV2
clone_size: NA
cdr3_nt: TGTGCCAGCGGCTCCGGGACTAGTCAAGAGACCCAGTACTTC
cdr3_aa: CASGSGTSQETQYF

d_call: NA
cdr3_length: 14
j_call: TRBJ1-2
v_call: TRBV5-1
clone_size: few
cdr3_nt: TGCGCCAGCAGCTTGGGGCAGTTGGACTATGGCTACACCTTC
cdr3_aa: CASSLGQLDYGYTF

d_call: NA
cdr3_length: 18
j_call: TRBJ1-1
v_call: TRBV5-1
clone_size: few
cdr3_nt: TGCGCCAGCAGCATGATCCGGGACTCAGAAGGGATGAACACTGAAGCTTTCTTT
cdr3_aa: CASSMIRDSEGMNTEAFF

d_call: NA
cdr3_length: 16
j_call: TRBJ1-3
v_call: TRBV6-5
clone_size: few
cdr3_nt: TGTGCCAGCAGTTCTGACGACAGGACCGCTGGAAACACCATATATTTT
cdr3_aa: CASSSDDRTAGNTIYF

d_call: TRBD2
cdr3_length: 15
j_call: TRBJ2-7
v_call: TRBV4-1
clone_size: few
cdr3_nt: TGCGCCAGCAGCCAAGAGACGGGAGGGTGGTACGAGCAGTACTTC
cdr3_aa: CASSQETGGWYEQYF

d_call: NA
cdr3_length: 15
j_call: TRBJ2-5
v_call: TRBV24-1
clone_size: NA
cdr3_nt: TGTGCCACCAGTGATCCGTCAGTAGCCCAAGAGACCCAGTACTTC
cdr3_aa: CATSDPSVAQETQYF

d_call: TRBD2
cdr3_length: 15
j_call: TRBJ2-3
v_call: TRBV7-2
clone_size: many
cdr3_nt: TGTGCCAGCAGCCCAGGGGGACTAGCGGGAGATACGCAGTATTTT
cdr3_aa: CASSPGGLAGDTQYF

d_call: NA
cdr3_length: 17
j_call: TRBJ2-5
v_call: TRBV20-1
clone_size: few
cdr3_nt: TGCAGTGTAGACGGGAGTGAGTGGATAGGTAATAAAGAGACCCAGTACTTC
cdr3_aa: CSVDGSEWIGNKETQYF

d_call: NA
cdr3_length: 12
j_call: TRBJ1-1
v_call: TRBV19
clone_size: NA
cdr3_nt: TGTGCCAGTAGTACAGGGAGCACTGAAGCTTTCTTT
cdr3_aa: CASSTGSTEAFF

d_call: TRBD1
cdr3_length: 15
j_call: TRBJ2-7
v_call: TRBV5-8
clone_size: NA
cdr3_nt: TGTGCCAGCAGCCGCCCAGGACAGGGTCTCTACGAGCAGTACTTC
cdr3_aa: CASSRPGQGLYEQYF

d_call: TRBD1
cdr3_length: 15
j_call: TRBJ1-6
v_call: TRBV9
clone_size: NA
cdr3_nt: TGTGCCAGCAGCATAACAGGGGCTAATAATTCACCCCTCCACTTT
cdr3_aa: CASSITGANNSPLHF

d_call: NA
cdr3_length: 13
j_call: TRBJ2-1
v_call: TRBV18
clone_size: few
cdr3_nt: TGTGCCAGCTCACTTAACTCAGTAGATGAGCAGTTCTTC
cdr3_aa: CASSLNSVDEQFF